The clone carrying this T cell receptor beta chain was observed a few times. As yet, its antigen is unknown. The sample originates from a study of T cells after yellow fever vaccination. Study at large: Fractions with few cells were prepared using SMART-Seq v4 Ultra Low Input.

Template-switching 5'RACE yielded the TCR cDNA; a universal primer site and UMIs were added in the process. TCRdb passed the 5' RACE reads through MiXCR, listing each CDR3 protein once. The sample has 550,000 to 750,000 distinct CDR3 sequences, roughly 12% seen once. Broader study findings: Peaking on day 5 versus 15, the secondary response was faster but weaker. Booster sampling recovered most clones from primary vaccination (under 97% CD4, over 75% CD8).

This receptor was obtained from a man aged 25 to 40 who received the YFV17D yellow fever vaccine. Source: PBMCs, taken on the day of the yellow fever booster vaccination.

The CDR3 DNA sequence: TGCGCCAGCAGGTGGTACCTTTCCTACGAGCAGTACTTC. Translating gives CASRWYLSYEQYF. The genes are TRBV5-1 and TRBJ2-7; D remains ambiguous. The V and J ends lost 5 bases and 1 base respectively, with 10 bases between them. Per the germline V gene, CDR1 is SGHRS and CDR2 is YFSETQ. The CDR3 runs to 13 residues.